This T cell receptor (beta chain) appears in the sequencing data of a study of blood T cell repertoires in COVID-19. Study overall: COVID-19 samples from acute and convalescent phases originated in the United States, Italy and Spain. Nucleic acid was either cDNA or gDNA, and it came from T cells, B-cell-depleted T cells, or PBMCs.

In the original analysis: From reference gene primer amplification, estimates of nucleated cell counts were derived. Using immunoSEQ multiplex PCR, the repertoire was profiled, and TCRdb retains in-frame clones only, with some absent. V, J and clone size derive from that table, while D and trimming were established from the DNA sequence. The sample has over 95,000 clones; more than 80% are singletons. Enrolled during active infection, Seattle patients were then followed longitudinally. The CDR3 is made up of 18 amino acids. Germline V gives CDR1 MGHRA, CDR2 YSYEKL. Trimming removed 2 bases from V and 0 bases from J; junction bases left unmatched: 8.

The gene calls are TRBV4-1 and TRBJ2-7; 12 nucleotides line up with TRBD2. Sequencing was done on a sample of peripheral blood. This clonotype originated in a woman in her fifties or sixties with COVID-19, enrolled during active disease. CDR3 coding DNA: TGCGCCAGCAGCCAACCCAGACTAGCGGGGGTCCGCTCCTACGAGCAGTACTTC. This codes for CASSQPRLAGVRSYEQYF.